This record covers a single T cell receptor beta chain. Which antigen it targets is not known. No quality values exist for individual bases; no much larger clone is one base distant. This specimen belongs to a study of technical replicates of blood from four donors (dated by TCRdb to the late 2010s). The CDR3 runs 14 residues from the cysteine to the phenylalanine. CDR3 DNA only is kept here, 42 bases in frame from base 1. Trimming removed 10 bases from V and 3 bases from J, leaving 18 bases between the germline ends. For CDR1 and CDR2, the germline V gene (reference sequence) lists WNHNN and SYGVQD. Library prep was done by the immunoSEQ multiplex PCR assay. In TCRdb, the immuneACCESS table is reduced to in-frame sequences with V and J assigned. These tables do not hold every clone; where another copy was compared, an unresolved V gene accounts for under half, and the others remain unexplained. The sample includes under 90,000 clones, with about 92% observed a single time. Of the sample, 0.2% to 0.25% is held by the ten largest clones.

This receptor was identified in a human donor in good health. The chain is made from TRBV10-1 and TRBJ1-2; the D gene remains uncertain. The sequencing sample was made of T cells isolated from PBMCs. The nucleotides are TGCGCCACCGCCCTGGTAAGAGGGTACTATGGCTACACCTTC. Translated, it gives CATALVRGYYGYTF.